This T cell receptor (beta chain) was captured by sequencing in a study of blood T cells in healthy people across ages. This CDR3 comprises 15 residues. Germline assignment: CDR1 SGDLS and CDR2 YYNGEE. Whole-study findings and limits: Among long-lived donors, naive CD4+ cells were more numerous and diversity higher than in aged donors.

This clonotype was seen a handful of times. Its antigen is not identified. Together with a sample-barcoded 5' primer, a J-beta primer mix was included in a second PCR lasting about 7 to 12 cycles. TCRdb called the 5' RACE reads again in MiXCR, with one record for every CDR3 protein. The sample carries hundreds of thousands of distinct CDR3 sequences, around 21% recorded once. This chain connects TRBV9 to TRBJ2-1; 8 bases line up with TRBD2. The J call is in doubt because the DNA end fits TRBJ2-5 better. The sample was blood. The sequence derives from a man in his sixties or seventies in good health. CDR3 sequence: CASSVGTSFSQTQYF. For the CDR3, the DNA is TGTGCCAGCAGCGTAGGGACTAGCTTTTCGCAGACCCAGTACTTC.